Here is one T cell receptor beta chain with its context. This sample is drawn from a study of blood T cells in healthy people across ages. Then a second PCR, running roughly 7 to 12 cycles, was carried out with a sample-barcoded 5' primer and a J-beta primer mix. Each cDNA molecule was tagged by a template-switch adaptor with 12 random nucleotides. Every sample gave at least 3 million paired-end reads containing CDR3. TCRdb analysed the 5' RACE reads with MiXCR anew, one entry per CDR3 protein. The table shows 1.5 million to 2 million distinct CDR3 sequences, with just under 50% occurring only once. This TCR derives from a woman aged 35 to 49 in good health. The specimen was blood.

This CDR3 is CASSLSGGNGYTF. The CDR3 coding sequence is TGTGCCAGCAGTTTATCGGGTGGGAATGGCTACACCTTC. The chain combines TRBV27 with TRBJ1-2, with unresolved D. The germline CDR1 and CDR2 sequences are MNHEY and SMNVEV (reference sequence). V was clipped by 0 bases and J by 6 bases, with 8 bases between them. This CDR3 is 13 amino acids long.